Following are 22 T cell receptor beta chains from one sample sequenced in a study of T cell repertoires in cytomegalovirus infection. TCRdb independently ran MiXCR on the reads; one entry per CDR3 protein. Of roughly 250,000 distinct CDR3 sequences listed, roughly 22% are singletons. The sample taken for sequencing was CD8+ T cells from PBMCs. These receptors were taken from a human donor in good health (CMV status not recorded). Some clones in this sample may be carry-over from other donors' samples.

This clonotype came up many times. The chain links TRBV5-1 to TRBJ1-6; a possible D gene is TRBD1 (6 bases). V gave up 0 bases and J gave up 3 bases, with 13 bases separating them. The CDR3 has 17 amino acids. Germline loops: CDR1 SGHRS, CDR2 YFSETQ. The CDR3 here is CASSLDPGAYYNSPLHF. The CDR3 DNA reads as TGCGCCAGCAGCTTGGATCCGGGGGCATACTATAATTCACCCCTCCACTTT. The full variable domain, rest sourced from reference TRBV5-1 and TRBJ1-6, is KAGVTQTPRYLIKTRGQQVTLSCSPISGHRSVSWYQQTPGQGLQFLFEYFSETQRNKGNFPGRFSGRQFSNSRSEMNVSTLELGDSALYLCASSLDPGAYYNSPLHFGNGTRLTVT.

This clonotype showed up just a few times. The chain uses TRBV9 and TRBJ2-1; no definite D call. This CDR3 has 16 residues. CDR1 is SGDLS and CDR2 is YYNGEE in the germline V gene. V was clipped by 0 bases and J by 1 base, with 11 bases between them. The CDR3 sequence: CASSVDLGSSYNEQFF. DNA for the CDR3: TGTGCCAGCAGCGTAGATTTGGGTTCGTCCTACAATGAGCAGTTCTTC. Based on the CDR3 plus reference TRBV9 and TRBJ2-1, the full variable domain is DSGVTQTPKHLITATGQRVTLRCSPRSGDLSVYWYQQSLDQGLQFLIQYYNGEERAKGNILERFSAQQFPDLHSELNLSSLELGDSALYFCASSVDLGSSYNEQFFGPGTRLTVL.

A few counts support this clonotype. The chain employs TRBV12-3 or TRBV12-4 and TRBJ2-2, with D perhaps given as TRBD1 or TRBD2 (5 bases each). This CDR3 spans 15 amino acids. Trimming pared 6 bases from V and 1 base from J, leaving 12 bases between. CDR3 sequence: CASRPGRKNTGELFF. Written as DNA, the CDR3 is TGTGCCAGCAGACCGGGACGGAAGAACACCGGGGAGCTGTTTTTT.

The gene calls are TRBV7-9 and TRBJ2-7, with D tentatively TRBD1 or TRBD2 (5 bases each). V was pared by 6 bases and J by 0 bases, with 15 bases between. The CDR3 contains 15 residues. CDR1 and CDR2 (germline): SEHNR, FQNEAQ (reference sequence). The CDR3 DNA sequence: TGTGCCAGCAGAACCGGGACGGGGAGCTCCTACGAGCAGTACTTC. Encoded protein: CASRTGTGSSYEQYF.

The chain has TRBV28 and TRBJ2-1; 10 bases map to TRBD2. The V segment lost 5 bases and the J segment 0 bases; nucleotides outside the gene matches: 4. The CDR3 has 16 amino acids. Germline V gene sequence: CDR1 MDHEN, CDR2 SYDVKM. This chain's CDR3 is CASSTSGDSSYNEQFF. As DNA, the CDR3 is TGTGCCAGCAGTACTAGCGGGGACAGCTCCTACAATGAGCAGTTCTTC.

The chain has TRBV5-5 and TRBJ1-2; no clear D. CDR1 and CDR2 (germline): SGHKS, YYEKEE (reference sequence). The CDR3 is 16 residues long. V gave up 4 bases and J gave up 0 bases, with 16 bases separating them. This chain's CDR3 is CASSPQLWGSNYGYTF. The DNA of the CDR3 is TGTGCCAGCAGCCCACAACTTTGGGGATCTAACTATGGCTACACCTTC.

The rearrangement joins TRBV20-1 to TRBJ2-3, with D possibly TRBD2 on 6 matching bases. Trimming removed 0 bases at V and 4 bases at J, with 14 bases between. CDR1 and CDR2 from the germline V gene are DFQATT and SNEGSKA (reference sequence). The CDR3 totals 15 residues. CDR3 DNA: TGCAGTGCTAGAGACCGGGGGACTTCGTCAGATACGCAGTATTTT. The encoded protein is CSARDRGTSSDTQYF.

The chain recombines TRBV28 with TRBJ1-1; D is uncertain. V lost 5 bases and J 6 bases, leaving 19 bases between the germline ends. Germline CDR1 reads MDHEN; CDR2 reads SYDVKM. The CDR3 contains 15 residues. The CDR3 is CASSIGPGGFPEAFF. CDR3 DNA sequence: TGTGCCAGCAGTATAGGACCCGGAGGATTCCCTGAAGCTTTCTTT.

The chain recombines TRBV28 with TRBJ2-2, with TRBD2 as a possible D gene (6 bases). V gave up 2 bases and J gave up 5 bases, with 12 bases separating them. The CDR3 extends over 15 amino acids. CDR1 and CDR2 from the germline V gene are MDHEN and SYDVKM. The CDR3 sequence is CASSLRGARTGELFF. Written as DNA, the CDR3 is TGTGCCAGCAGTTTACGCGGGGCTAGGACCGGGGAGCTGTTTTTT.

At least ten counts were recorded for this clonotype. This sequence joins TRBV7-8 and TRBJ2-3; D may be TRBD1 (6 bases). The CDR3 has 15 residues. Germline V gives CDR1 SGHVS, CDR2 FQNEAQ. With 3 bases removed from V and 5 bases from J, the gap between germline ends came to 15 bases. The CDR3 DNA follows: TGTGCCAGCAGCTTTGCAGGGGCGCTAGAAGATACGCAGTATTTT. Its protein product is CASSFAGALEDTQYF. The full variable domain, in which reference TRBV7-8 and TRBJ2-3 provide the parts outside the CDR3, is GAGVSQSPRYKVAKRGQDVALRCDPISGHVSLFWYQQALGQGPEFLTYFQNEAQLDKSGLPSDRFFAERPEGSVSTLKIQRTQQEDSAVYLCASSFAGALEDTQYFGPGTRLTVL.

CDR3 loop: CASSLSPYLGQPQHF. CDR3 bases: TGTGCCAGCAGTTTATCCCCCTATTTGGGTCAGCCCCAGCATTTT. The chain joins TRBV27 to TRBJ1-5; D is undetermined. The CDR3 runs 15 residues. The germline CDR1 and CDR2 sequences are MNHEY and SMNVEV (reference sequence). With 0 bases removed from V and 6 bases from J, the gap between germline ends came to 12 bases.

This rearrangement joins TRBV14 to TRBJ2-2, with D unclear. The V end was cut by 0 bases, the J end by 6 bases, with 8 bases between. The CDR3 runs to 14 residues. Germline V gene sequence: CDR1 SGHDN, CDR2 FVKESK. Here the CDR3 reads CASSQDRLSGELFF. In DNA, the CDR3 is TGTGCCAGCAGCCAAGATAGACTCTCCGGGGAGCTGTTTTTT. Full variable domain (remainder filled in from reference TRBV14 and TRBJ2-2): EAGVTQFPSHSVIEKGQTVTLRCDPISGHDNLYWYRRVMGKEIKFLLHFVKESKQDESGMPNNRFLAERTGGTYSTLKVQPAELEDSGVYFCASSQDRLSGELFFGEGSRLTVL.

This clonotype was counted ten times or more. J is TRBJ2-3 and V is TRBV28, with 10 bases matching TRBD1. The CDR3 extends over 17 amino acids. Germline V gives CDR1 MDHEN, CDR2 SYDVKM. V gave up 6 bases and J gave up 2 bases; unmatched junction bases: 11. DNA for the CDR3: TGTGCCAGCAGCAACCGGGACAGGGGTTACCCCACAGATACGCAGTATTTT. Translating gives CASSNRDRGYPTDTQYF.

At least ten counts were recorded for this clonotype. This chain uses TRBV12-3 or TRBV12-4 with TRBJ1-1; 9 bases agree with TRBD1. The V gene end was trimmed by 6 bases and the J gene end by 5 bases; junction bases not matched to a gene: 7. The CDR3 is 14 amino acids. The CDR3 here is CASSTGGGGTEAFF. In DNA form, the CDR3 reads TGTGCCAGCAGCACAGGGGGCGGAGGGACTGAAGCTTTCTTT.

This clonotype was counted at least ten times. This rearrangement joins TRBV7-6 to TRBJ1-1; D possibly corresponds to TRBD1 (5 bases). V shed 2 bases and J shed 3 bases, with 13 bases lying between them. This CDR3 comprises 15 residues. Looked up from germline, CDR1 is SGHVS and CDR2 is FNYEAQ. CDR3 protein: CASSLLEGYDTEAFF. DNA of the CDR3: TGTGCCAGCAGCTTACTCGAGGGGTATGACACTGAAGCTTTCTTT.

The V gene is TRBV5-1, the J gene TRBJ1-1, with a weak D call TRBD1 (5 bases). Trimming removed 4 bases at V and 5 bases at J, with 12 bases between. CDR3 length equals 13 residues. Germline values: CDR1 SGHRS, CDR2 YFSETQ. This chain's CDR3 is CASSPYRTTEAFF. In DNA form, the CDR3 reads TGCGCCAGCAGCCCTTACAGGACGACTGAAGCTTTCTTT.

This clonotype was observed at least ten times. This rearrangement joins TRBV7-9 to TRBJ2-2; D is possibly TRBD1 or TRBD2 (6 bases each). Germline V gene data show CDR1 as SEHNR and CDR2 as FQNEAQ (reference sequence). Trimming pared 3 bases from V and 2 bases from J, leaving 16 bases between. The CDR3 has 17 residues. The CDR3 sequence is CASSFPGLGGNTGELFF. CDR3 DNA: TGTGCCAGCAGCTTCCCAGGGCTCGGGGGCAACACCGGGGAGCTGTTTTTT.

CDR3 residues: CASLEKRVWDGYTF. The CDR3 nucleotides read TGTGCCAGCCTGGAGAAAAGGGTGTGGGATGGCTACACCTTC. The V and J genes are TRBV28 and TRBJ1-2; D is unclear. Trimming took 8 bases from V and 6 from J, leaving 19 bases between them. Germline CDR1 reads MDHEN; CDR2 reads SYDVKM. The CDR3 is 14 amino acids.

V and J are TRBV3-1 and TRBJ2-6; D is possibly TRBD1 (5 bases). Germline lookup yields CDR1 LGHDT and CDR2 YNNKEL (reference sequence). V shed 4 bases and J shed 0 bases, with 16 bases lying between them. The CDR3 totals 18 residues. This CDR3 is CASSLWTSLRSGANVLTF. In DNA form, the CDR3 reads TGTGCCAGCAGCCTATGGACATCCCTGCGCTCTGGGGCCAACGTCCTGACTTTC.

Here the CDR3 reads CSAQGSLEQYF. The CDR3 DNA reads TGCAGCGCCCAGGGGAGTCTCGAGCAGTACTTC. The chain has TRBV29-1 and TRBJ2-7, with a weak D call TRBD1 (6 bases). The CDR3 length is 11 residues. Germline CDR1 SQVTM, CDR2 ANQGSEA. V lost 7 bases to trimming and J lost 6 bases, with 13 bases between them.

This clonotype came up a few times. The genes are TRBV28 and TRBJ2-2; D is unclear. V was trimmed by 8 bases and J by 1 base, leaving 8 bases between them. CDR3 length: 13 amino acids. Germline CDR1 reads MDHEN; CDR2 reads SYDVKM. In DNA form, the CDR3 reads TGTGCCAGCTCCGAATTGAACACCGGGGAGCTGTTTTTT. This gives the protein CASSELNTGELFF.

This clonotype occurred many times. The rearrangement links TRBV7-3 to TRBJ2-1, with TRBD2 as a possible D gene (6 bases). This CDR3 is built from 14 residues. Trimming pared 0 bases from V and 5 bases from J, leaving 8 bases between. Germline V gene lookup returns CDR1 SGHTA and CDR2 FQGTGA. The CDR3 loop reads CASSLTTGDNEQFF. CDR3 DNA: TGTGCCAGCAGCTTAACAACGGGGGACAATGAGCAGTTCTTC.